This T cell receptor (beta chain) derives from a study of graft-versus-host responses after intestinal transplantation. Points on this clone: The antigen remains undetermined.

The CDR3 is made up of 18 amino acids. Trimming stripped 5 bases from V and 3 bases from J, with 26 bases between. CDR1 is SGHAT and CDR2 is FQNNGV in the germline V gene. Sequencing was performed with immunoSEQ multiplex PCR; in TCRdb, only in-frame clones are kept and a portion is missing. The sample holds around 88,000 clones; roughly 87% are singletons and the top ten take 17%. The rearrangement joins TRBV11-2 to TRBJ2-7; the D is unclear. The sequencing used unstimulated CD8+ T cells sorted from spleen or lymph node cells, collected before intestinal transplant. This TCR derives from a human donor who received an intestinal transplant. CDR3 in amino acids: CASSPLLRSGSLNYEQYF. DNA of the CDR3: TGTGCCAGCAGCCCTTTGCTCCGATCGGGCTCCCTTAACTACGAGCAGTACTTC.